Following are 16 T cell receptor beta chains from one sample sequenced in a study of T cells after yellow fever vaccination. In TCRdb, the 5' RACE reads were re-called with MiXCR into one record per CDR3 protein. The sample holds around 320,000 distinct CDR3 sequences; approximately 4.5% are singletons and the top ten take just under 20%. The source was PBMCs, collected 15 days after the yellow fever booster vaccination. The source is a man aged 18 to 35 who received the YFV17D yellow fever vaccine.

This clonotype appeared many times. The V gene is TRBV10-3, the J gene TRBJ2-6; TRBD2 might be the D (7 bases). The CDR3 sequence is 17 residues long. Germline V gene sequence: CDR1 ENHRY, CDR2 SYGVKD. V lost 2 bases, J lost 2 bases, and 13 bases lay in between. The CDR3 loop reads CAISEQTGGPGANVLTF. The CDR3, as DNA: TGTGCCATCAGTGAGCAGACGGGGGGCCCTGGGGCCAACGTCCTGACTTTC.

This clonotype was recorded at least ten times. The rearrangement links TRBV9 to TRBJ2-5; D tentatively fits TRBD1 or TRBD2 (5 bases each). Trimming removed 4 bases at V and 5 bases at J, with 12 bases between. The CDR3 runs to 13 residues. Germline CDR1 and CDR2: SGDLS and YYNGEE. The CDR3 region has the DNA TGTGCCAGCAGCCGTGGGGGTGTGGAGACCCAGTACTTC. Translated: CASSRGGVETQYF.

There are many counts of this clonotype. J is TRBJ1-1 and V is TRBV11-1, with 8 nucleotides matching TRBD1. CDR1 is SGHAT, CDR2 FQDESV, per germline (reference sequence). The CDR3 spans 14 residues. The V gene end was trimmed by 5 bases and the J gene end by 6 bases; junction bases not matched to a gene: 8. CDR3 DNA sequence: TGTGCCAGCAGCCAGGACAGGGCCAGGCCTGAAGCTTTCTTT. This sequence encodes CASSQDRARPEAFF.

This clonotype was observed a few times. V usage is TRBV5-1 and J usage is TRBJ1-2, with TRBD1 matching 7 bases. CDR3 size: 14 residues. Trimming at V came to 0 bases and at J to 6 bases, leaving 5 bases not matched to a gene. Germline values: CDR1 SGHRS, CDR2 YFSETQ. In nucleotides, the CDR3 is TGCGCCAGCAGCTTGGAGGGGGCCGAAAATGGCTACACCTTC. Translation: CASSLEGAENGYTF.

This clonotype was counted ten times or more. The chain recombines TRBV5-1 with TRBJ2-2; D may be TRBD1 (6 bases). The CDR3 length is 15 residues. CDR1 is SGHRS and CDR2 is YFSETQ in the germline V gene. V was trimmed by 3 bases and J by 0 bases, leaving 9 bases between them. The CDR3 spells CASSWDNANTGELFF. In nucleotides, the CDR3 is TGCGCCAGCAGCTGGGACAACGCGAACACCGGGGAGCTGTTTTTT.

This clonotype was counted ten times or more. The chain has TRBV5-6 and TRBJ1-2; 7 bases map to TRBD1. Germline CDR1 is SGHDT and CDR2 is YYEEEE. V gave up 4 bases and J gave up 9 bases; unmatched junction bases: 12. The CDR3 covers 14 residues. The CDR3 loop is CASSLMGQPMSYTF. CDR3 DNA sequence: TGTGCCAGCAGCCTTATGGGACAGCCTATGAGCTACACCTTC.

V is TRBV5-1 and J is TRBJ2-7, with 7 bases that match TRBD1. Germline trimming cut 3 bases from V and 3 bases from J; bases unmatched to any gene: 3. The germline V gene has CDR1 SGHRS and CDR2 YFSETQ. CDR3 length: 13 amino acids. The CDR3 DNA is TGCGCCAGCAGCTGGGGGACAGTCTACGAGCAGTACTTC. Translating it yields CASSWGTVYEQYF. The entire variable domain, with the rest obtained from reference TRBV5-1 and TRBJ2-7, is as follows: KAGVTQTPRYLIKTRGQQVTLSCSPISGHRSVSWYQQTPGQGLQFLFEYFSETQRNKGNFPGRFSGRQFSNSRSEMNVSTLELGDSALYLCASSWGTVYEQYFGPGTRLTVT.

This clonotype was observed at least ten times. The gene calls are TRBV28 and TRBJ2-7; D is possibly TRBD1 (6 bases). The V end was cut by 4 bases, the J end by 2 bases, with 15 bases between. This CDR3 spans 15 amino acids. The V gene's germline CDR1 is MDHEN and CDR2 SYDVKM. The CDR3 DNA reads as TGTGCCAGCAGTTCCTTAGGGGACAACCCCTACGAGCAGTACGTC. This encodes CASSSLGDNPYEQYV.

The sample holds many counts of this clonotype. V is TRBV7-9 and J is TRBJ2-5, with D possibly being TRBD1 (5 bases). The germline V gene has CDR1 SEHNR and CDR2 FQNEAQ (reference sequence). There are 13 residues in the CDR3. V lost 5 bases, J lost 5 bases, and 12 bases lay in between. CDR3 bases: TGTGCCAGCAGCCCGTTGGGGCGTGAGACCCAGTACTTC. This gives the protein CASSPLGRETQYF. The complete variable domain, with remaining parts taken from reference TRBV7-9 and TRBJ2-5, reads DTGVSQNPRHKITKRGQNVTFRCDPISEHNRLYWYRQTLGQGPEFLTYFQNEAQLEKSRLLSDRFSAERPKGSFSTLEIQRTEQGDSAMYLCASSPLGRETQYFGPGTRLLVL.

V and J are TRBV5-4 and TRBJ2-5; either TRBD1 or TRBD2 may supply D (5 bases each). Looked up from germline, CDR1 is SGHNT and CDR2 is YYREEE (reference sequence). This CDR3 comprises 14 residues. Trimming removed 1 base from V and 4 bases from J, with 11 bases in between. The CDR3 reads CASSLFGASETQYF. CDR3 in DNA: TGTGCCAGCAGCTTGTTCGGGGCCTCAGAGACCCAGTACTTC.

This clonotype was observed at least ten times. CDR3 loop: CSAFGTGDDYGYTF. The CDR3 DNA reads as TGCAGTGCTTTCGGGACAGGGGATGACTATGGCTACACCTTC. The gene calls are TRBV20-1 and TRBJ1-2; the match to TRBD1 covers 10 bases. This CDR3 is built from 14 residues. Germline-derived CDR1 and CDR2 are DFQATT and SNEGSKA (reference sequence). V trimming: 5 bases; J trimming: 3 bases; junction bases outside the gene matches: 6.

The V call is TRBV10-2, the J call TRBJ2-5; D is uncertain. V dropped 0 bases and J dropped 1 base, with 6 bases sitting between them. Germline V lookup: CDR1 WSHSY, CDR2 SAAADI. This CDR3 contains 14 residues. Here the CDR3 DNA reads TGCGCCAGCAGTGAGTCAGAAGGCCAAGAGACCCAGTACTTC. Translation gives CASSESEGQETQYF.

This clonotype was counted ten times or more. This CDR3 reads CASSLGVGQYF. DNA for the CDR3: TGCGCCAGCAGCTTGGGAGTTGGGCAGTACTTC. The chain recombines TRBV5-1 with TRBJ2-7, with D hard to call. Germline CDR1 and CDR2: SGHRS and YFSETQ. CDR3 length: 11 amino acids. V gave up 0 bases and J gave up 9 bases, with 7 bases separating them.

This clonotype was observed a few times. The DNA for the CDR3 is TGTGCCAGCACTCTCGGACAGGCCGGTGGCTACACCTTC. This codes for CASTLGQAGGYTF. The chain couples TRBV6-1 to TRBJ1-2; TRBD1 matches at 7 bases. V dropped 7 bases and J dropped 7; count of bases not matched to a gene: 9. The CDR3 is made up of 13 amino acids. The germline CDR1 and CDR2 sequences are MNHNS and SASEGT.

This clonotype was observed many times. The chain combines TRBV7-9 with TRBJ2-3; D is ambiguous. The CDR3 has 15 amino acids. Trimming pared 4 bases from V and 6 bases from J, leaving 17 bases between. Germline values: CDR1 SEHNR, CDR2 FQNEAQ (reference sequence). The CDR3 reads CASSSRGSGMDTQYF. CDR3 coding DNA: TGTGCCAGCAGCTCCAGAGGTTCAGGAATGGATACGCAGTATTTT.

This clonotype was found a few times. The gene calls are TRBV7-2 and TRBJ2-3, with D perhaps matching TRBD2 (6 bases). Germline values: CDR1 SGHTA, CDR2 FQGNSA. The CDR3 is 13 residues long. V was shortened by 7 bases and J by 5 bases, with 13 bases between the two germline ends. CDR3 sequence reads: CASTPRGLDTQYF. The DNA of the CDR3 is TGTGCCAGCACTCCCCGGGGGTTAGATACGCAGTATTTT. Variable domain in full (rest from reference TRBV7-2 and TRBJ2-3): GAGVSQSPSNKVTEKGKDVELRCDPISGHTALYWYRQSLGQGLEFLIYFQGNSAPDKSGLPSDRFSAERTGGSVSTLTIQRTQQEDSAVYLCASTPRGLDTQYFGPGTRLTVL.